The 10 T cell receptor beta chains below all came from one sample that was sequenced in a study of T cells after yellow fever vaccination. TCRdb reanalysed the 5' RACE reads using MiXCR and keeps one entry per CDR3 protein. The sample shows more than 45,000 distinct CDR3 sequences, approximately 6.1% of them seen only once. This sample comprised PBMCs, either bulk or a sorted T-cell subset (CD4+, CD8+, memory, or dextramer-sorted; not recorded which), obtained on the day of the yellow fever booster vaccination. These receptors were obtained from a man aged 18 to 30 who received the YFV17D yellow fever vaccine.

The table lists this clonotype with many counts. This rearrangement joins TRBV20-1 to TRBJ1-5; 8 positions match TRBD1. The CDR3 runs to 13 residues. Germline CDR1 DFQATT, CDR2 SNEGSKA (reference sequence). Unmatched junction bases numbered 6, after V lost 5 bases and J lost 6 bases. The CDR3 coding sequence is TGCAGTGCTTTGGACAGGGAGGCTCAGCCCCAGCATTTT. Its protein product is CSALDREAQPQHF.

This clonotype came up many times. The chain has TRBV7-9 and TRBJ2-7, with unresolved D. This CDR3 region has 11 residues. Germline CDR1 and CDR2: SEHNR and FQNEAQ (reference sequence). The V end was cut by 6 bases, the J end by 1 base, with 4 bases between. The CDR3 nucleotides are TGTGCCAGCAGTATATCCTACGAGCAGTACTTC. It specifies CASSISYEQYF.

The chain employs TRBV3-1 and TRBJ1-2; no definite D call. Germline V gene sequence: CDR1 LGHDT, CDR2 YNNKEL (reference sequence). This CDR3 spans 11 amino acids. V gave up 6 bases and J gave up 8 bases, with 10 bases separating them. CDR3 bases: TGTGCCAGCAGTGGAGGTTCGGGCTACACCTTC. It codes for CASSGGSGYTF.

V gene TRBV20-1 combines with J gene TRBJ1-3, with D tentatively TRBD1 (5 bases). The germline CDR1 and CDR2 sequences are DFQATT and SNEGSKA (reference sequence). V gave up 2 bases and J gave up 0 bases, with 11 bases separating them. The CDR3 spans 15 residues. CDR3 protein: CSARNDSTSGNTIYF. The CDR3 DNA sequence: TGCAGTGCTAGAAACGACAGCACCTCTGGAAACACCATATATTTT.

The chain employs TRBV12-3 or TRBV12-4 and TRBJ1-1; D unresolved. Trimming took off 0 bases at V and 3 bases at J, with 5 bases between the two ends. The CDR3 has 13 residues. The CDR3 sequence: CASSLAGDTEAFF. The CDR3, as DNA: TGTGCCAGCAGTTTAGCCGGGGACACTGAAGCTTTCTTT.

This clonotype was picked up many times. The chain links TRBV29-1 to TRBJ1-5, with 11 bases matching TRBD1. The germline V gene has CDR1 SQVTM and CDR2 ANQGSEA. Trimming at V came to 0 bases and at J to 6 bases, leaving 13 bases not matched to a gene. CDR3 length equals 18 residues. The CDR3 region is CSVEDFFPGQGVSQPQHF. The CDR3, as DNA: TGCAGCGTTGAAGATTTCTTCCCGGGACAGGGGGTATCTCAGCCCCAGCATTTT.

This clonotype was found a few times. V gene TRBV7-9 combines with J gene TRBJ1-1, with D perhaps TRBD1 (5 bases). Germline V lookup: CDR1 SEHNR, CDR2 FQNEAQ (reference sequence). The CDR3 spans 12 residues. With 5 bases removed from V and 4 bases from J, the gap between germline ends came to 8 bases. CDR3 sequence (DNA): TGTGCCAGCAGCACGCAGGGCACTGAAGCTTTCTTT. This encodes CASSTQGTEAFF. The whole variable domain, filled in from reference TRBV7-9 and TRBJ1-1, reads DTGVSQNPRHKITKRGQNVTFRCDPISEHNRLYWYRQTLGQGPEFLTYFQNEAQLEKSRLLSDRFSAERPKGSFSTLEIQRTEQGDSAMYLCASSTQGTEAFFGQGTRLTVV.

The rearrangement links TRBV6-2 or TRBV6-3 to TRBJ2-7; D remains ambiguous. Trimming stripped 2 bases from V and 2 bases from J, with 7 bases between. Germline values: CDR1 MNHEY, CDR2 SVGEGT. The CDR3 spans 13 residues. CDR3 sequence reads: CASSYTIPYEQYF. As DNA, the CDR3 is TGTGCCAGCAGTTACACGATTCCCTACGAGCAGTACTTC.

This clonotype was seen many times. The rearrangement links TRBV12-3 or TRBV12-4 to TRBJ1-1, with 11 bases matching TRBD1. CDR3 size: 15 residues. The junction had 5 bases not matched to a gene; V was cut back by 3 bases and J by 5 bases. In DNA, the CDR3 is TGTGCCAGCAGTTTGGGTGGACAGGGGGCGACTGAAGCTTTCTTT. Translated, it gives CASSLGGQGATEAFF.

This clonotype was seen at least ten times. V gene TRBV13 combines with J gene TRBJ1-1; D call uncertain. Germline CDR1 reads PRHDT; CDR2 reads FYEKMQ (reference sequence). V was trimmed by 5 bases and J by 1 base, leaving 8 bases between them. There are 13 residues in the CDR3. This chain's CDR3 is CASSVVQNTEAFF. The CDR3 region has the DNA TGTGCCAGCAGCGTCGTGCAGAACACTGAAGCTTTCTTT.